The TCR beta chain described here comes from a study of T cells in Graves' hyperthyroidism and ophthalmopathy (dated by TCRdb to between 2018 and 2021). Turning to the overall study: Peripheral blood was collected at initial diagnosis, before any treatment. Prospective prediction of ophthalmopathy was tested in an independent validation cohort of some 20 hyperthyroidism patients and 17 patients who later progressed to ophthalmopathy. The approximately 98 discovery patients were randomly divided into training and test sets at a 7:3 ratio. TCR Vbeta CDR3 sequencing of 120 to 150 peripheral blood samples (over 40 ophthalmopathy, 75 or so hyperthyroidism and some 17 progressor patients) is reported in the paper. TCR V-J signatures able to tell the groups apart were searched for in a discovery cohort of 100 patients, of whom 43 had Graves' ophthalmopathy and roughly 59 had stable Graves' hyperthyroidism. The study also compared thyroid tissue and blood T-cell repertoires from several Graves' hyperthyroidism patients. Once sampling was done, hyperthyroidism patients were given methimazole at a starting dose of 30 mg daily, whereas ophthalmopathy patients were given high-dose intravenous methylprednisolone.

The hyperthyroidism patients were between 18 and 65 years old and newly diagnosed, with a disease duration of less than 2 months. Any patient with an uncontrolled infection, another autoimmune disease, pregnancy or lactation was excluded. Diagnoses were based on clinical symptoms, serum thyroxine and TRAb, thyroid ultrasound and orbital computed tomography. Blood from progressor patients was collected at the time of first diagnosis with hyperthyroidism, before any ophthalmopathy symptoms had appeared. Ficoll-Paque density gradient centrifugation was used to isolate PBMCs from about 9.4 ml of fresh peripheral blood. Patients classed as progressors first received a Graves' hyperthyroidism diagnosis and then went on to develop ophthalmopathy during follow-up. Total RNA was extracted with Trizol reagent, and quality was checked on an Agilent 2100 Bioanalyzer. TCR beta CDR3 regions were amplified from RNA transcripts. The TCR CDR3 was subjected to a first round of RT-PCR using the HTBI primer set and the Qiagen OneStep RT-PCR kit. Libraries were constructed in a second round of multiplex PCR, after which size selection and purification were carried out. Sequencing of the libraries was done on an Illumina HiSeq2000 using paired-end 100 bp reads. For the original study's pipeline: SOAPnuke was used to process the raw data, throwing out any read that contained adapters or uncalled bases, had a mean Phred below 15, or lacked an exact constant-primer or identifier match. COPE v1.2.5 was used to merge high-quality paired reads, and clonotypes were defined as unique nucleotide sequences. MiTCR v1.1 was used to align the clonotypes against IMGT TRBV, TRBD and TRBJ reference segments. Only V-J combinations with frequency above 0.0001, covering about 99% of repertoires, were analysed. A TCS score was defined as the ratio between F50 (clonal expansion) and ExV (chaos), using BLOSUM62-based TCRdist between CDR3 peptides within each V-J. Welch's t-statistics and random forest reduced some 510 V-J features to 13, which were used in a naive Bayes classifier (R e1071). The public reads were run again by TCRdb, first through fastp at Q25 and then through MiXCR, and only productive beta chains were kept. CDR3 protein duplicates are merged, each entry listing the most common genes and DNA. Here the V and J calls rest on TCRdb's processing, not on the authors' analysis. The sample table lists 250,000 or so distinct CDR3 sequences, roughly 15% of them with a count of one. Of the sample, around 31% falls within the top ten clones.

Comment on this clonotype: The specificity of this receptor is unknown. No much larger clonotype is one base removed from it; base qualities were not supplied.

Looking up the germline V gene yields CDR1 MDHEN and CDR2 SYDVKM. At the junction V is shortened by 3 bases and J by 6 bases; bases outside the gene matches: 15. The CDR3 goes from the cysteine to the phenylalanine over 18 residues. Just the 54-base CDR3 DNA is kept, in frame starting at base 1. Overall study outcomes, separate from this receptor: Sample size was not statistically predetermined, and blinding of investigators to group allocation was not performed. Ophthalmopathy was separated from stable hyperthyroidism by a 13 V-J signature model, with around 90% sensitivity and 81% to 82% specificity obtained in cross-validation and 80%/75% obtained in testing. In validation, the model predicted progression to ophthalmopathy with just under 71% sensitivity and roughly 72% specificity, a median of approximately 6.5 months before onset. Most expanded thyroid clonotypes (frequency above 0.001) were also found in blood, which suggests that blood repertoires may mirror thyroid immune responses.

The V and J genes are TRBV28 and TRBJ2-1; 9 junctional bases match TRBD1. Sequencing was carried out using blood. The TCR sequence derives from a woman between 50 and 59 years old with Graves' hyperthyroidism that later progressed to Graves' ophthalmopathy. CDR3 region: CASSFNFQGQGIGNEQFF. The DNA is as follows: TGTGCCAGCAGTTTTAATTTTCAGGGACAGGGAATAGGCAATGAGCAGTTCTTC.